These T cell receptor beta chains were read from a single sample in a study of blood T cell repertoires in COVID-19. The data were produced by immunoSEQ multiplex PCR, yet TCRdb's version contains in-frame clones alone and is incomplete. The sample has about 270,000 clones, 70% to 90% seen once. Sequenced input: peripheral blood. The receptors were gathered from a woman in her 70s with acute or convalescent COVID-19. The CDR3 runs from the conserved cysteine through the conserved F or W. The order of the fields is J gene, V gene, CDR3 protein.

>TRBJ1-5|TRBV6-5
CASSRGPNQPQHF
>TRBJ1-2|TRBV6-4
CASSEAGLGYTF
>TRBJ2-1|TRBV12-5
CASGLAGTGGDEQFF
>TRBJ2-3|TRBV4-1
CASSPIVGLAGTDTQYF
>TRBJ2-7|TRBV6-5
CASSYRGYYEQYF
>TRBJ2-7|TRBV5-1
CASSPRDTSYEQYF
>TRBJ1-1|TRBV3-1/TRBV3-2
CASSQESRAGGTEAFF
>TRBJ1-1|TRBV2
CASSAQGFNTEAFF
>TRBJ2-2|TRBV5-6
CASSLGQRMNTGELFF
>TRBJ1-1|TRBV6-1
CASSEVGQGAEAFF
>TRBJ2-3|TRBV5-1
CASSSSGGADTQYF
>TRBJ2-3|TRBV21-1
CASISQKGAGGLTRSTDTQYF
>TRBJ1-2|TRBV6-5
CASKGGLYYGYTF
>TRBJ2-2|TRBV12-3/TRBV12-4
CASGRGPGELFF
>TRBJ1-1|TRBV12-1
CASSAPGQVNTEAFF
>TRBJ1-3|TRBV25-1
CASSLAGGNTIYF
>TRBJ1-1|TRBV19
CASSKFGEAFF
>TRBJ1-1|TRBV5-4
CASTIQGSTEAFF
>TRBJ2-3|TRBV11-3
CASSSGGSTDTQYF
>TRBJ1-2|TRBV19
CASSLDMDYGYTF
>TRBJ1-1|TRBV6-5
CASSYSTLAAFF
>TRBJ1-2|TRBV2
CASKQDRVDGYTF
>TRBJ2-3|TRBV15
CATSRGQVTDTQYF
>TRBJ1-3|TRBV10-1
CASSDGGIGAGNTIYF
>TRBJ2-7|TRBV18
CASSRAGGSYEQYF
>TRBJ1-2|TRBV5-1
CASSLEGTGYGYTF
>TRBJ2-1|TRBV29-1
CSVVRLAGNNEQFF
>TRBJ1-1|TRBV3-1/TRBV3-2
CASGNLGARTEAFF
>TRBJ1-6|TRBV7-3
CASSPGQGRGAYNSPLHF
>TRBJ1-5|TRBV6-5
CASSRTGVNQPQHF
>TRBJ1-5|TRBV3-1/TRBV3-2
CASSQDGASGPQHF
>TRBJ2-7|TRBV5-5
CASSLTRLADEQYF
>TRBJ1-6|TRBV4-1
CASSQDPRDGTGVSPLHF
>TRBJ2-3|TRBV15
CATSRASGAITDTQYF
>TRBJ1-3|TRBV19
CASQRQGPSGNTIYF
>TRBJ1-1|TRBV3-1/TRBV3-2
CASSRLTGDTEAFF
>TRBJ2-5|TRBV11-2
CASSLDLERGILQETQYF
>TRBJ2-1|TRBV30
CAWSVIDGKQFF
>TRBJ2-7|TRBV3-1/TRBV3-2
CASSHSYGTATRYEQYF
>TRBJ1-5|TRBV19
CASTQMDRLDQPQHF
>TRBJ1-2|TRBV7-3
CASSPGGGSYGYTF
>TRBJ2-2|TRBV6-1
CASSDEGALNTGELFF
>TRBJ1-5|TRBV6-5
CASETGNGNQPQHF
>TRBJ1-2|TRBV5-1
CASSFSGGQVYGYTF
>TRBJ1-1|TRBV18
CASSPAVGREAFF
>TRBJ2-5|TRBV9
CASSGRLAGGQETQYF
>TRBJ2-1|TRBV6-6
CASSYSPRGEQFF
>TRBJ2-1|TRBV6-6
CASSDIPGLEQFF
>TRBJ1-1|TRBV19
CASSPSTGTHTEAFF
>TRBJ1-1|TRBV29-1
CSVDFGTEAFF
>TRBJ1-5|TRBV5-8
CASGGGIYTPDQPQHF
>TRBJ2-6|TRBV5-1
CASSLVPGQGAGANVLTF